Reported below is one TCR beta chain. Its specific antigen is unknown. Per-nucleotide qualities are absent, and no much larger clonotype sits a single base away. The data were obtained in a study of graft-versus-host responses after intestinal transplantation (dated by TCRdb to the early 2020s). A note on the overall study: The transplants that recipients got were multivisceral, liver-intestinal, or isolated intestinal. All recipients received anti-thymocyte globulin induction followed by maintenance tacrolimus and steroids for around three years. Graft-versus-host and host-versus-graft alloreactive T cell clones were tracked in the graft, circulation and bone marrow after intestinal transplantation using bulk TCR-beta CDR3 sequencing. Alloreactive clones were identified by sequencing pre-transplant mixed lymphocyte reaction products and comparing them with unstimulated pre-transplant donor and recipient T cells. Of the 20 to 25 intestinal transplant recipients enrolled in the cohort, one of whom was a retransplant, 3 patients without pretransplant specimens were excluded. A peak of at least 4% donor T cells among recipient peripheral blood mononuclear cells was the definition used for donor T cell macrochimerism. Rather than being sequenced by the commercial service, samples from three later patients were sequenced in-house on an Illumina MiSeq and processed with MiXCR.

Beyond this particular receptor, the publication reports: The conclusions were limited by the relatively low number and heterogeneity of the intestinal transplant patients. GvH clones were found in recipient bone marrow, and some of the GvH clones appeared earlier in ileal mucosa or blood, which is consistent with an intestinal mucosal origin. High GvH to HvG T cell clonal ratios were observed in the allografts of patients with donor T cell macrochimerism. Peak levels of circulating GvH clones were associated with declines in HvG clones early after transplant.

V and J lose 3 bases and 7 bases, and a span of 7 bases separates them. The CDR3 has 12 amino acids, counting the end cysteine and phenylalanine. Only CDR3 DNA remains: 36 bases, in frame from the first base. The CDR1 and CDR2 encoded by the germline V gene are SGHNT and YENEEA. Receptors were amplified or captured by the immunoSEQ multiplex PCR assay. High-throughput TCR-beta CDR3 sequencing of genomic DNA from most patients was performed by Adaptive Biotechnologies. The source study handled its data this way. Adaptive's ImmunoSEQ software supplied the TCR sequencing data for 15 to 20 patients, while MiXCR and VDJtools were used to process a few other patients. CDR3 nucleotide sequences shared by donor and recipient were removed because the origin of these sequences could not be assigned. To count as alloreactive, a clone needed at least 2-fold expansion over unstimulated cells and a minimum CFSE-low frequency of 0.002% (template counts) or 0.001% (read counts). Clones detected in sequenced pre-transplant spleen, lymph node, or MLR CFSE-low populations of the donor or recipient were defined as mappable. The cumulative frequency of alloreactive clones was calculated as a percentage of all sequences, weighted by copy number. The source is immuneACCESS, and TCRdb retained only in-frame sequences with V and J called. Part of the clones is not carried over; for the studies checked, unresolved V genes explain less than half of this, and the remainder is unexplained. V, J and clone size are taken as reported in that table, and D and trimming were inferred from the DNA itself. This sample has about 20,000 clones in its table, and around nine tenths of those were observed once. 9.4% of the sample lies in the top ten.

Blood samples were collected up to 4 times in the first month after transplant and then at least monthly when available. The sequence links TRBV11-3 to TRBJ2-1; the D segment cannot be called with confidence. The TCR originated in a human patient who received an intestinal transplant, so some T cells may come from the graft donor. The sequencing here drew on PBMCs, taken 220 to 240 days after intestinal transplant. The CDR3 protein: CASSFTANEQFF. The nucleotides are TGTGCCAGCAGCTTCACGGCTAATGAGCAGTTCTTC.